This TCR beta chain emerged from a study of blood T cell repertoires in COVID-19. About the research overall: Researchers got acute and convalescent COVID-19 samples from the United States, Italy and Spain. PBMCs, B-cell-depleted T cells, or T cells were the source of the cDNA or gDNA that made up the material.

Original processing methods: Nucleated cell number was recorded as an estimate derived from reference gene primer amplification. Profiled with immunoSEQ multiplex PCR; TCRdb holds only in-frame clones, not every one. V and J calls and clone size come straight from that table; D and trimming were deduced from the DNA. This sample carries 200,000 to 300,000 clones, 75% to 90% of them seen once, and the ten largest clones take over 10%. Germline V gene data show CDR1 as MNHEY and CDR2 as SMNVEV (reference sequence). This CDR3 region has 15 residues. After removal of 5 bases from V and 3 bases from J, the junction contained 6 bases not matched to a gene.

The chain employs TRBV27 and TRBJ2-5; TRBD2 aligns across 10 bases. The TCR sequence derives from an older woman with active or convalescent COVID-19. The sample was peripheral blood. CDR3 coding DNA: TGTGCCAGCAGTCAGTGGACTAGCGGTAAAGAGACCCAGTACTTC. Translating gives CASSQWTSGKETQYF.